Here is one T cell receptor beta chain with its context. This sample was taken from a study of blood T cell repertoires in COVID-19. The CDR3 contains 15 residues. V shed 5 bases and J 2 bases; nucleotides not matched to a gene: 4. Germline-derived CDR1 and CDR2 are SGHRS and YFSETQ. The method was immunoSEQ multiplex PCR; TCRdb's version includes in-frame clones alone and lacks a portion of them. This table has roughly 91,000 clones, around four fifths appearing once. This sequence was found in a man between 70 and 80 years old with acute or convalescent COVID-19. The genes are TRBV5-1 and TRBJ2-5; 12 nucleotides agree with TRBD2. The specimen was peripheral blood. The chain's CDR3 is CASRRGLAGQETQYF. The CDR3 DNA is TGCGCCAGCAGACGTGGACTAGCGGGACAAGAGACCCAGTACTTC.